What follows are 25 T cell receptor beta chains derived from one specimen sequenced in a study of response to subunit inactivated influenza vaccine. TCRdb reprocessed the RT-PCR reads via MiXCR and lists one record per CDR3 protein. The sample yields 450,000 to 500,000 distinct CDR3 sequences, approximately 11% seen once. The sample was PBMCs from blood, taken around seven weeks after vaccination. These receptors were obtained from a middle-aged man who received an inactivated influenza vaccine.

This clonotype showed up just a few times. For the CDR3, the DNA is TGCGCCAGCAGCCAAGATCTTAATGTCGGTGGAAATGGCTACACCTTC. It is translated as CASSQDLNVGGNGYTF. The chain has TRBV4-1 and TRBJ1-2; D not resolved. Trimming pared 0 bases from V and 6 bases from J, leaving 17 bases between. The CDR3 covers 16 residues. Per germline, CDR1 MGHRA and CDR2 YSYEKL.

This clonotype was recorded a few times. The V and J genes are TRBV2 and TRBJ1-6; no reliable D call. V lost 4 bases and J lost 14, with 9 bases in between. The CDR3 totals 11 residues. Germline V gene data show CDR1 as SNHLY and CDR2 as FYNNEI. The CDR3 nucleotides read TGTGCCAGCAGTGTGGTCAGTACCCTCCACTTT. The encoded protein is CASSVVSTLHF.

This clonotype showed up many times. This chain links TRBV12-3 or TRBV12-4 with TRBJ1-2; no clear D. Trimming left V 3 bases short and J 3 bases short, with 11 bases between. This CDR3 region has 14 residues. CDR3 amino acids: CASSLGNNHYGYTF. In DNA form, the CDR3 reads TGTGCCAGCAGTTTGGGGAATAACCACTATGGCTACACCTTC.

This rearrangement joins TRBV29-1 to TRBJ2-5; D is possibly TRBD2 (6 bases). Trimming left V 1 base short and J 4 bases short, with 10 bases between. The germline V gene has CDR1 SQVTM and CDR2 ANQGSEA. CDR3 length: 13 amino acids. The CDR3 bases are TGCAGCGTTGAAGGGACTATACGAGAGACCCAGTACTTC. Residues: CSVEGTIRETQYF.

V is TRBV10-3 and J is TRBJ2-1; 13 bases match TRBD2. After removal of 4 bases from V and 7 bases from J, the junction contained 7 bases not matched to a gene. The CDR3 is 16 amino acids. The germline CDR1 and CDR2 sequences are ENHRY and SYGVKD. CDR3 DNA: TGTGCCATCAGTGTCGGGACTAGCGGGACCCGGAATGAGCAGTTCTTC. Residues: CAISVGTSGTRNEQFF.

The rearrangement uses TRBV5-1 and TRBJ2-5, with TRBD1 identical over 7 bases. In germline, CDR1 is SGHRS, CDR2 YFSETQ. This CDR3 comprises 15 residues. The V gene end was trimmed by 1 base and the J gene end by 5 bases; junction bases not matched to a gene: 8. The chain's CDR3 is CASSLHGRGKETQYF. In nucleotides, the CDR3 is TGCGCCAGCAGCTTGCATGGCAGGGGGAAGGAGACCCAGTACTTC.

This clonotype was counted ten times or more. The chain recombines TRBV4-3 with TRBJ1-3, with a possible D match to TRBD1 (5 bases). The CDR3 has 15 amino acids. The germline V and J ends were trimmed by 2 bases and 0 bases, with 8 bases remaining between them. In germline, CDR1 is LGHNA, CDR2 YSLEER. The CDR3 loop reads CASSQSGTSGNTIYF. In DNA, the CDR3 is TGCGCCAGCAGCCAATCCGGGACCTCTGGAAACACCATATATTTT.

CDR3 in DNA: TGTGCCAGCAGCTCCCTACTAGCGACCCGGGGACAGACCCAGTACTTC. Translated, it gives CASSSLLATRGQTQYF. J is TRBJ2-5 and V is TRBV7-2; 7 positions match TRBD2. Germline assignment: CDR1 SGHTA and CDR2 FQGNSA. The CDR3 has 16 residues. With 4 bases clipped from V and 6 bases from J, the junction kept 14 bases outside the gene matches. The complete variable domain, with remaining parts taken from reference TRBV7-2 and TRBJ2-5, reads GAGVSQSPSNKVTEKGKDVELRCDPISGHTALYWYRQSLGQGLEFLIYFQGNSAPDKSGLPSDRFSAERTGGSVSTLTIQRTQQEDSAVYLCASSSLLATRGQTQYFGPGTRLLVL.

In this sample, this clonotype turned up a few times. The chain has TRBV27 and TRBJ2-5, with D perhaps matching TRBD2 (6 bases). The germline V gene encodes CDR1 MNHEY and CDR2 SMNVEV (reference sequence). CDR3 size: 16 residues. Trimming removed 5 bases from V and 7 bases from J, with 23 bases in between. The CDR3 coding sequence is TGTGCCAGCAGTATGCTCGCGGGACGGACCCAGGGGACCCAGTACTTC. Protein product: CASSMLAGRTQGTQYF.

The chain is built from TRBV6-6 and TRBJ2-1; D ambiguous. The CDR3 contains 13 residues. V gave up 0 bases and J gave up 6 bases, with 6 bases separating them. Germline CDR1 MNHNY, CDR2 SVGAGI (reference sequence). The CDR3 is CASSYSRTNEQFF. The CDR3 DNA follows: TGTGCCAGCAGTTACTCCCGGACCAATGAGCAGTTCTTC.

The V and J genes are TRBV5-1 and TRBJ1-4; D is unresolved. The V end lost 0 bases, the J end lost 8 bases, and 8 bases lay between the germline ends. Germline V lookup: CDR1 SGHRS, CDR2 YFSETQ. The CDR3 spans 13 residues. CDR3 residues: CASSLDRPEKLFF. The CDR3, as DNA: TGCGCCAGCAGCTTGGACCGGCCGGAAAAACTGTTTTTT.

This clonotype has a handful of counts. The rearrangement links TRBV7-2 to TRBJ2-2; D is possibly TRBD1 (6 bases). From germline, CDR1 is SGHTA and CDR2 FQGNSA. The CDR3 extends over 14 amino acids. V gave up 1 base and J gave up 6 bases, with 9 bases separating them. The CDR3 protein is CASSLVQGPGELFF. The CDR3, as DNA: TGTGCCAGCAGCTTAGTACAGGGACCCGGGGAGCTGTTTTTT.

The sample holds one count of this clonotype. One base away lies a much larger clone, so this may be a sequencing read error. CDR3 amino acids: CSARHGEETQYF. In nucleotides, the CDR3 is TGCAGTGCTAGACACGGAGAAGAGACCCAGTACTTC. The genes are TRBV20-1 and TRBJ2-5; D unresolved. The V end was cut by 2 bases, the J end by 3 bases, with 7 bases between. The CDR3 length is 12 residues. The germline V gene encodes CDR1 DFQATT and CDR2 SNEGSKA (reference sequence).

A few counts support this clonotype. The rearrangement joins TRBV7-8 to TRBJ2-2; the D is unclear. The germline V gene has CDR1 SGHVS and CDR2 FQNEAQ. This CDR3 is 16 amino acids long. Trimming left V 5 bases short and J 0 bases short, with 13 bases between. CDR3 coding DNA: TGTGCCAGCAGCCACCGCGCCGGATCGAACACCGGGGAGCTGTTTTTT. Its translation is CASSHRAGSNTGELFF. The full variable domain, rest sourced from reference TRBV7-8 and TRBJ2-2, is GAGVSQSPRYKVAKRGQDVALRCDPISGHVSLFWYQQALGQGPEFLTYFQNEAQLDKSGLPSDRFFAERPEGSVSTLKIQRTQQEDSAVYLCASSHRAGSNTGELFFGEGSRLTVL.

This clonotype appeared many times. This chain uses TRBV5-1 with TRBJ2-7; 10 bases match TRBD1. Germline V CDR1 and CDR2: SGHRS, YFSETQ. V lost 4 bases to trimming and J lost 2 bases; unmatched junction nucleotides: 6. The CDR3 is 15 amino acids. The CDR3 here is CASSGGTGVTYEQYF. The CDR3 coding sequence is TGCGCCAGCAGCGGAGGGACAGGGGTAACCTACGAGCAGTACTTC.

V gene TRBV2 combines with J gene TRBJ1-1, with 7 bases identical to TRBD1. The CDR3 consists of 15 residues. Per the germline V gene, CDR1 is SNHLY and CDR2 is FYNNEI. With V trimmed by 2 bases and J by 1 base, 4 bases remained unmatched. CDR3 in DNA: TGTGCCAGCAGTGAATCCAGGGGGAGGAACACTGAAGCTTTCTTT. It codes for CASSESRGRNTEAFF. The full variable domain, with the rest looked up from reference TRBV2 and TRBJ1-1, is EPEVTQTPSHQVTQMGQEVILRCVPISNHLYFYWYRQILGQKVEFLVSFYNNEISEKSEIFDDQFSVERPDGSNFTLKIRSTKLEDSAMYFCASSESRGRNTEAFFGQGTRLTVV.

V is TRBV2 and J is TRBJ1-4; unclear D gene. This CDR3 region has 15 residues. Per the germline V gene, CDR1 is SNHLY and CDR2 is FYNNEI. Between the trimmed V and J ends, which lost 3 bases and 4 bases, there was a span of 12 bases. CDR3 in DNA: TGTGCCAGCAGTGATTCCCAGGCGATTAATGAAAAACTGTTTTTT. It translates to CASSDSQAINEKLFF.

There are a few counts of this clonotype. The chain combines TRBV7-2 with TRBJ1-5; D ambiguous. Trimming took 1 base from V and 3 from J, leaving 10 bases between them. The length of the CDR3 is 15 residues. Germline CDR1 reads SGHTA; CDR2 reads FQGNSA. CDR3 loop: CASSLGSGLNQPQHF. In nucleotides, the CDR3 is TGTGCCAGCAGCTTAGGATCAGGACTCAATCAGCCCCAGCATTTT.

DNA of the CDR3: TGTGCCAGCAGTTATCCAATTATGAAGGGCGGCAATCAGCCCCAGCATTTT. It yields the protein CASSYPIMKGGNQPQHF. The chain employs TRBV6-2 or TRBV6-3 and TRBJ1-5; D unclear. The CDR3 covers 17 residues. V lost 3 bases to trimming and J lost 2 bases, with 17 bases between them. Germline CDR1 reads MNHEY; CDR2 reads SVGEGT.

The V call is TRBV4-3, the J call TRBJ1-3, with D perhaps matching TRBD1 (5 bases). CDR1 is LGHNA and CDR2 is YSLEER in the germline V gene. V lost 0 bases and J 0 bases, leaving 15 bases between the germline ends. The CDR3 loop spans 18 amino acids. CDR3 amino acids: CASSQDWWGPNSGNTIYF. DNA of the CDR3: TGCGCCAGCAGCCAAGATTGGTGGGGACCTAACTCTGGAAACACCATATATTTT.

This clonotype was recorded a few times. J is TRBJ2-1 and V is TRBV7-2, with D uncertain. The V gene lost 2 bases and the J gene lost 0 bases, with 5 bases spanning the gap. The germline CDR1 and CDR2 sequences are SGHTA and FQGNSA. The CDR3 has 14 amino acids. CDR3 nucleotides: TGTGCCAGCAGCTTACAGGCCTCCTACAATGAGCAGTTCTTC. It translates to CASSLQASYNEQFF. The full variable domain, rest sourced from reference TRBV7-2 and TRBJ2-1, is GAGVSQSPSNKVTEKGKDVELRCDPISGHTALYWYRQSLGQGLEFLIYFQGNSAPDKSGLPSDRFSAERTGGSVSTLTIQRTQQEDSAVYLCASSLQASYNEQFFGPGTRLTVL.

This clonotype was recorded a few times. This sequence joins TRBV25-1 and TRBJ2-7, with TRBD2 matching 9 bases. Losses at the gene ends were 6 bases for V and 4 bases for J; bases not matched to a gene: 7. Germline CDR1 MGHDK, CDR2 SYGVNS. This CDR3 is built from 14 residues. This CDR3 reads CASRASGMVYEQYF. CDR3 DNA: TGTGCCAGCAGGGCTAGCGGGATGGTTTACGAGCAGTACTTC.

This clonotype has a handful of counts. This rearrangement joins TRBV29-1 to TRBJ1-1; D gene unclear. The CDR3 extends over 13 amino acids. The V gene lost 6 bases and the J gene lost 2 bases, with 13 bases spanning the gap. Germline CDR1 and CDR2: SQVTM and ANQGSEA. CDR3 sequence (DNA): TGCAGCGTGATTGTGGGAGCAAACACTGAAGCTTTCTTT. Translation: CSVIVGANTEAFF.

This clonotype was counted at least ten times. The V gene is TRBV2, the J gene TRBJ2-5; D is ambiguous. The CDR3 is 13 amino acids. V was trimmed by 2 bases and J by 1 base, leaving 5 bases between them. Germline lookup yields CDR1 SNHLY and CDR2 FYNNEI. CDR3 nucleotide sequence: TGTGCCAGCAGTGAATCGGTCCAAGAGACCCAGTACTTC. Amino acid sequence: CASSESVQETQYF. Using reference TRBV2 and TRBJ2-5 for the parts outside the CDR3, the full variable domain is EPEVTQTPSHQVTQMGQEVILRCVPISNHLYFYWYRQILGQKVEFLVSFYNNEISEKSEIFDDQFSVERPDGSNFTLKIRSTKLEDSAMYFCASSESVQETQYFGPGTRLLVL.

V and J are TRBV6-1 and TRBJ2-4, with D maybe TRBD2 (7 bases). Germline CDR1 and CDR2: MNHNS and SASEGT. CDR3 length: 15 residues. V lost 10 bases, J lost 3 bases, and 19 bases lay in between. CDR3 amino acids: CATLGGAGDKNIQYF. CDR3 DNA: TGTGCCACCTTGGGGGGGGCTGGAGACAAAAACATTCAGTACTTC.